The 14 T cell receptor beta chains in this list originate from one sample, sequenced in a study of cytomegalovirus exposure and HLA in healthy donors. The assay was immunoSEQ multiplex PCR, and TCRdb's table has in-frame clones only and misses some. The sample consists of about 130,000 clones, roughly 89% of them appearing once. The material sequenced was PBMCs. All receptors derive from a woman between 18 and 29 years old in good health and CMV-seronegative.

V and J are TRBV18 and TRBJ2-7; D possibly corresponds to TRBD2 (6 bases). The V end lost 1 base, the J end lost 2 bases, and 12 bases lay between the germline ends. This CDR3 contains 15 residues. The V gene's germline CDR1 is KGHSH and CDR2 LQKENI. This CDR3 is CASSPREDSAYEQYF. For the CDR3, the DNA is TGTGCCAGCTCACCACGGGAGGACTCAGCCTACGAGCAGTACTTC.

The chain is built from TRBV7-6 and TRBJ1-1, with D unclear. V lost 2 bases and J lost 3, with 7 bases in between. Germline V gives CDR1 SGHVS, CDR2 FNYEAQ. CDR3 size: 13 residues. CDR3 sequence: CASSLREDTEAFF. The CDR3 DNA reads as TGTGCCAGCAGCTTACGGGAGGACACTGAAGCTTTCTTT.

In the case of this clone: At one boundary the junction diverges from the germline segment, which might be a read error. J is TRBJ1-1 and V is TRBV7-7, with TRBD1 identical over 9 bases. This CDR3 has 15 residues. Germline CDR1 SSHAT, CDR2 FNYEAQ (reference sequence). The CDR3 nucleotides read TGTGCTAGCAGCTTCAGGGGGACAGGGTTGCCTGAAGCTTTCTTT. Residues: CASSFRGTGLPEAFF.

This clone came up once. The chain's CDR3 is CASSMTGGKYEQYF. CDR3 coding DNA: TGTGCCAGCAGTATGACAGGGGGCAAGTACGAGCAGTACTTC. The V and J genes are TRBV6-5 and TRBJ2-7; TRBD1 agrees at 10 bases. The CDR3 sequence is 14 residues long. With V trimmed by 5 bases and J by 4 bases, 5 bases remained unmatched. The V gene's germline CDR1 is MNHEY and CDR2 SVGAGI.

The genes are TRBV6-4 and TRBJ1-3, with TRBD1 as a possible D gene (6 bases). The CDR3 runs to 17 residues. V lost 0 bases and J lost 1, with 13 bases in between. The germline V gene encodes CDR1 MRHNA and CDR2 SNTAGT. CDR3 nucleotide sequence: TGTGCCAGCAGTGACTCGAAAAGGGGGTCTTCTGGAAACACCATATATTTT. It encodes CASSDSKRGSSGNTIYF.

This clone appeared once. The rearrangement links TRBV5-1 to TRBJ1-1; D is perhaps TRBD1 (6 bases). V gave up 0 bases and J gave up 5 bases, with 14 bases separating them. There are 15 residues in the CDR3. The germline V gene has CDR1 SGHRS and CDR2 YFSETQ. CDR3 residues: CASSLGQASTTEAFF. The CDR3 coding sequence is TGCGCCAGCAGCTTGGGACAGGCTAGTACTACTGAAGCTTTCTTT. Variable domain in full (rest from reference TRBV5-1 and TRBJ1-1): KAGVTQTPRYLIKTRGQQVTLSCSPISGHRSVSWYQQTPGQGLQFLFEYFSETQRNKGNFPGRFSGRQFSNSRSEMNVSTLELGDSALYLCASSLGQASTTEAFFGQGTRLTVV.

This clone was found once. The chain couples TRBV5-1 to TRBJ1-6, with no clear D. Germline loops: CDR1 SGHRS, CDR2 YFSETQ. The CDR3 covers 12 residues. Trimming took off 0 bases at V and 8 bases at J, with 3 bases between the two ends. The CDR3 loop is CASSLGDSPLHF. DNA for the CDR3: TGCGCCAGCAGCTTGGGAGATTCACCCCTCCACTTT.

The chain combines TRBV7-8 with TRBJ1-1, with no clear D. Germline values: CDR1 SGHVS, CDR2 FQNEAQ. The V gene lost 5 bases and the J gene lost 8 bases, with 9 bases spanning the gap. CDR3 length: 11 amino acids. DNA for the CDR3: TGTGCCAGCAGCCCTGTGAGGGAAGCTTTCTTT. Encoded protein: CASSPVREAFF. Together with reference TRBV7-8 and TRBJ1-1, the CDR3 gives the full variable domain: GAGVSQSPRYKVAKRGQDVALRCDPISGHVSLFWYQQALGQGPEFLTYFQNEAQLDKSGLPSDRFFAERPEGSVSTLKIQRTQQEDSAVYLCASSPVREAFFGQGTRLTVV.

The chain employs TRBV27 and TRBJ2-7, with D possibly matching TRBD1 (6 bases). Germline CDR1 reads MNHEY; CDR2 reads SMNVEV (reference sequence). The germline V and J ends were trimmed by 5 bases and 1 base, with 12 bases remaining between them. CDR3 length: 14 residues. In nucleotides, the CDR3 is TGTGCCAGCAGTGGGACACCCAATTCCTACGAGCAGTACTTC. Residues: CASSGTPNSYEQYF.

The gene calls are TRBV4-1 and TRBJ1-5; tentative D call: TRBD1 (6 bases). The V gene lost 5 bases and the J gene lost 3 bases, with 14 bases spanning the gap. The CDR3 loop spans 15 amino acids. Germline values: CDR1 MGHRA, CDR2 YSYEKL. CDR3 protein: CASSGRQEANQPQHF. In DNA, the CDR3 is TGCGCCAGCAGCGGGAGACAGGAGGCCAATCAGCCCCAGCATTTT.

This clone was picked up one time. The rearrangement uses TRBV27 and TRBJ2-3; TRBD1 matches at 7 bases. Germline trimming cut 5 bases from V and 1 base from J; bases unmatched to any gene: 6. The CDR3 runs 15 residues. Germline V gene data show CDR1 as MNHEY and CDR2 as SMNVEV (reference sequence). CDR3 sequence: CASSAQTGRTDTQYF. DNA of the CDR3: TGTGCCAGCAGTGCCCAGACAGGGCGCACAGATACGCAGTATTTT.

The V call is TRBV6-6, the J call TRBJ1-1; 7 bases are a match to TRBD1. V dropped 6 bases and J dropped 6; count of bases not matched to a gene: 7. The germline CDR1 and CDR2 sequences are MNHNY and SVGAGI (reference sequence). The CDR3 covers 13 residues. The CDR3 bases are TGTGCCAGCAGCCTTAGGGGGCTCGCTGAAGCTTTCTTT. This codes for CASSLRGLAEAFF.

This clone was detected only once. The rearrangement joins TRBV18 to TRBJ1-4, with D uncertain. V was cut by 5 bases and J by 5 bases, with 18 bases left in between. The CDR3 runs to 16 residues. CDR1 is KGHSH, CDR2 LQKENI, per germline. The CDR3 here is CASSSSVGRYNEKLFF. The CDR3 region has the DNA TGTGCCAGCTCATCCTCGGTGGGCCGGTACAATGAAAAACTGTTTTTT.

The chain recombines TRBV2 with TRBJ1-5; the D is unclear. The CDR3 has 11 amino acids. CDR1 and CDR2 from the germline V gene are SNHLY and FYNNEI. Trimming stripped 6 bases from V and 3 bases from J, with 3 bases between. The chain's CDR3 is CASRYNQPQHF. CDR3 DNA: TGTGCCAGCAGATACAATCAGCCCCAGCATTTT.